One and the same sample provided the 27 T cell receptor beta chains below, sequenced in a study of molecular identifiers for immune sequencing clone quantification. TCRdb used MiXCR to reprocess the PCR reads, holding one entry per CDR3 protein. The table lists nearly 55,000 distinct CDR3 sequences, roughly a third of them singletons. The material sequenced was naive CD8+ T cells from blood, with Jurkat cell RNA spiked in. Subset noted: FACS-sorted CD8+CD4-CCR7+CD45RA+ naive T cells. Receptor source: a human donor in good health. Some libraries in this study had Jurkat cell RNA spiked in.

This clonotype came up many times. This chain links TRBV12-3 or TRBV12-4 with TRBJ2-7; 7 positions agree with TRBD1. The CDR3 has 13 amino acids. V was pared by 5 bases and J by 6 bases, with 7 bases of the junction left unmatched. The chain's CDR3 is CASSPTGFREQYF. CDR3 sequence (DNA): TGTGCCAGCAGTCCGACAGGGTTCCGCGAGCAGTACTTC.

A few counts support this clonotype. J is TRBJ2-7 and V is TRBV7-6, with 12 bases identical to TRBD2. The CDR3 has 16 amino acids. Germline-derived CDR1 and CDR2 are SGHVS and FNYEAQ. Unmatched junction bases numbered 7, after V lost 4 bases and J lost 3 bases. This chain's CDR3 is CASSSSPTSGSYEQYF. CDR3 in DNA: TGTGCCAGCAGCTCAAGCCCGACTAGCGGGAGCTACGAGCAGTACTTC.

The CDR3 here is CASSQDEGLAINNEQFF. The CDR3 coding sequence is TGCGCCAGCAGCCAAGATGAGGGACTAGCGATCAACAATGAGCAGTTCTTC. V and J are TRBV4-3 and TRBJ2-1, with TRBD2 matching 10 bases. Trimming at V came to 0 bases and at J to 5 bases, leaving 7 bases not matched to a gene. The CDR3 has 17 amino acids. From germline, CDR1 is LGHNA and CDR2 YSLEER.

The chain recombines TRBV27 with TRBJ1-1; D not certain. Germline lookup yields CDR1 MNHEY and CDR2 SMNVEV (reference sequence). The V and J ends lost 6 bases and 0 bases respectively, with 8 bases between them. The CDR3 is made up of 13 amino acids. CDR3 in DNA: TGTGCCAGCAGCCGTTCGATGAACACTGAAGCTTTCTTT. This codes for CASSRSMNTEAFF.

This clonotype was seen only once. This could be a read error, since a much larger clone is one nucleotide away. The rearrangement uses TRBV12-3 or TRBV12-4 and TRBJ2-7; D is ambiguous. This CDR3 is 11 amino acids long. Written as DNA, the CDR3 is TGTGCCAGCGGGAATAGAGGCGAGGAGCACTTC. This codes for CASGNRGEEHF.

This clonotype appeared a single time. Likely a read error: the CDR3 ends without its conserved phenylalanine or tryptophan. The chain carries TRBV9 and TRBJ1-2, with 7 nucleotides matching TRBD1. Germline V CDR1 and CDR2: SGDLS, YYNGEE. The CDR3 consists of 17 residues. The CDR3: CATSVGDSPTFNYGYTI. The CDR3 DNA is TGTGCCACCAGCGTAGGGGACAGTCCTACATTTAACTATGGCTACACCATC.

V and J are TRBV2 and TRBJ2-7; 7 bases are shared with TRBD1. CDR3 length: 14 amino acids. The ends lost 7 bases at V and 3 bases at J; junction bases unmatched: 9. In germline, CDR1 is SNHLY, CDR2 FYNNEI. This chain's CDR3 is CASMRSSGGYEQYF. CDR3 nucleotide sequence: TGTGCCAGCATGAGGAGCTCAGGGGGCTACGAGCAGTACTTC. The whole variable domain, remainder taken from reference TRBV2 and TRBJ2-7, is EPEVTQTPSHQVTQMGQEVILRCVPISNHLYFYWYRQILGQKVEFLVSFYNNEISEKSEIFDDQFSVERPDGSNFTLKIRSTKLEDSAMYFCASMRSSGGYEQYFGPGTRLTVT.

Points on this clonotype: At one end the junction does not follow the germline gene, possibly because of a read error. The genes are TRBV4-3 and TRBJ2-1; 7 bases are shared with TRBD2. This CDR3 region has 12 residues. Germline lookup yields CDR1 LGHNA and CDR2 YSLEER. The DNA of the CDR3 is TGCGTCAGCAGCCTTGCGGGAGTTGAGCAGTTCTTC. Its protein product is CVSSLAGVEQFF.

This clonotype was counted a few times. The genes are TRBV6-2 or TRBV6-3 and TRBJ2-7, with 9 bases matching TRBD1. Germline V gene data show CDR1 as MNHEY and CDR2 as SVGEGT. V lost 6 bases, J lost 2 bases, and 5 bases stayed unmatched. This CDR3 contains 14 residues. The CDR3 nucleotides read TGTGCCAGCAGACTGACAGGGGGTACCTACGAGCAGTACTTC. Protein: CASRLTGGTYEQYF.

The CDR3 DNA sequence: TGCAGCGTTGATGAGGGGGGGTGTGGCTACGAGCAGTACTTC. It specifies CSVDEGGCGYEQYF. The chain uses TRBV29-1 and TRBJ2-7; tentatively, D is TRBD2 (7 bases). Germline CDR1 reads SQVTM; CDR2 reads ANQGSEA. Trimming took 3 bases from V and 3 from J, leaving 15 bases between them. This CDR3 comprises 14 residues.

In regard to this clonotype: An end of the junction differs from the germline gene, which may be a read error. V is TRBV28 and J is TRBJ1-2, with D possibly matching TRBD1 (5 bases). CDR1 is MDHEN, CDR2 SYDVKM, per germline. CDR3 length equals 14 residues. CDR3 sequence (DNA): TGTGCCTGCAGCCGGTGGGCGCAGGGAGATGGCTACACCTTC. It translates to CACSRWAQGDGYTF.

The V call is TRBV5-5, the J call TRBJ2-2; 8 bases map to TRBD1. The CDR3 totals 17 residues. Germline loops: CDR1 SGHKS, CDR2 YYEKEE (reference sequence). J gave up 6 bases and V 4 bases, and 14 bases lay outside the gene matches. The CDR3 here is CASSVGTGPSLSGELFF. Written as DNA, the CDR3 is TGTGCCAGCAGCGTGGGGACAGGACCATCTTTGTCCGGGGAGCTGTTTTTT.

This clonotype was seen only a few times. This rearrangement joins TRBV15 to TRBJ2-5, with TRBD2 matching 7 bases. This CDR3 is built from 16 residues. Per the germline V gene, CDR1 is LNHNV and CDR2 is YYDKDF (reference sequence). V was pared by 0 bases and J by 0 bases, with 4 bases of the junction left unmatched. DNA of the CDR3: TGTGCCACCAGCAGAGATCGGGAGGTTTACCAAGAGACCCAGTACTTC. Translating gives CATSRDREVYQETQYF.

Details on this clonotype: Possible read error: a much larger clone is one base away. The chain links TRBV13 to TRBJ1-3; D is undetermined. CDR3 length: 16 residues. Germline assignment: CDR1 PRHDT and CDR2 FYEKMQ (reference sequence). This CDR3 is CASSFSSANSGNAIYF. The CDR3 DNA sequence: TGTGCCAGCAGCTTCTCCTCTGCCAACTCTGGAAACGCCATATATTTT.

CDR3 coding DNA: TGTGCCAGCAGCTTAGCCTCGTCGCTTTCACCCCTCCACTTT. This sequence encodes CASSLASSLSPLHF. The chain recombines TRBV7-9 with TRBJ1-6; D remains ambiguous. Looked up from germline, CDR1 is SEHNR and CDR2 is FQNEAQ (reference sequence). This CDR3 is 14 amino acids long. Deletions cut 0 bases from V and 9 bases from J, with 9 bases between.

The table lists this clonotype with a few counts. The V gene is TRBV28, the J gene TRBJ1-5; D gene ambiguous. This CDR3 is 11 amino acids long. Germline V gives CDR1 MDHEN, CDR2 SYDVKM. Trimming took off 6 bases at V and 7 bases at J, with 7 bases between the two ends. The CDR3, as DNA: TGTGCCAGCAGCCCTGGGCAGCCCCAGCATTTT. It encodes CASSPGQPQHF.

The chain uses TRBV19 and TRBJ2-5; D perhaps matches TRBD1 (5 bases). Germline CDR1 LNHDA, CDR2 SQIVND (reference sequence). V was clipped by 8 bases and J by 6 bases, with 13 bases between them. This CDR3 is 12 amino acids long. The CDR3 is CASPRGPKTQYF. The CDR3 DNA reads TGTGCCAGTCCTAGGGGCCCCAAGACCCAGTACTTC.

There are many counts of this clonotype. The V and J genes are TRBV7-6 and TRBJ2-7, with D possibly TRBD1 on 5 matching bases. Trimming left V 4 bases short and J 0 bases short, with 10 bases between. Looked up from germline, CDR1 is SGHVS and CDR2 is FNYEAQ. This CDR3 has 14 amino acids. CDR3 residues: CASSSTGSSYEQYF. The CDR3 nucleotides are TGTGCCAGCAGCTCCACAGGAAGCTCCTACGAGCAGTACTTC.

In regard to this clonotype: Because it lacks the conserved phenylalanine or tryptophan at the end, this CDR3 is likely a read error. The chain uses TRBV6-5 and TRBJ2-3; 8 nucleotides line up with TRBD2. The ends lost 4 bases at V and 4 bases at J; junction bases unmatched: 7. Germline lookup yields CDR1 MNHEY and CDR2 SVGAGI. This CDR3 region has 15 residues. This CDR3 reads CASSWGGRNADTQYL. The CDR3 bases are TGTGCCAGCAGTTGGGGCGGGAGGAACGCAGATACGCAGTATTTG.

Of note for this clonotype: At one of its ends the junction is not consistent with the germline gene, which may arise from a read error. The CDR3 reads CASGQDWTGGFDEQFF. In nucleotides, the CDR3 is TGCGCCAGCGGCCAAGATTGGACAGGGGGCTTTGATGAGCAGTTCTTC. The V and J genes are TRBV4-3 and TRBJ2-1; 11 nucleotides align to TRBD1. Germline V gene lookup returns CDR1 LGHNA and CDR2 YSLEER. This CDR3 contains 16 residues.

This chain connects TRBV9 to TRBJ2-3; 8 nucleotides align to TRBD2. The CDR3 extends over 15 amino acids. The germline CDR1 and CDR2 sequences are SGDLS and YYNGEE. V gave up 3 bases and J gave up 2 bases; unmatched junction bases: 5. CDR3: CASSDSGATTDTQYF. CDR3 DNA: TGTGCCAGCAGCGATAGCGGGGCCACCACAGATACGCAGTATTTT.

This clonotype has a count of ten or more. The chain combines TRBV7-6 with TRBJ1-1; a weak D match, TRBD1 (6 bases). The V gene lost 5 bases and the J gene lost 4 bases, with 11 bases spanning the gap. The CDR3 runs to 13 residues. CDR1 is SGHVS and CDR2 is FNYEAQ in the germline V gene. The CDR3 coding sequence is TGTGCCAGCAGCAAATCAGGGGTCACTGAAGCTTTCTTT. Translated, it gives CASSKSGVTEAFF.

A remark on this clonotype: Relative to the germline gene, one junction end is altered; a read error may explain this. The chain has TRBV9 and TRBJ2-2, with D possibly matching TRBD2 (5 bases). The CDR3 totals 17 residues. The germline V gene has CDR1 SGDLS and CDR2 YYNGEE. The CDR3 nucleotides are TGTGCCAGCAGCGTAGGGGGAGCCTATGGGAACACCGGGGAGCTGGTTTTT. Protein product: CASSVGGAYGNTGELVF.

This clonotype was seen at least ten times. The chain couples TRBV5-4 to TRBJ2-3, with no clear D. Per germline, CDR1 SGHNT and CDR2 YYREEE (reference sequence). This CDR3 is built from 13 residues. V lost 1 base, J lost 0 bases, and 3 bases lay in between. The CDR3 DNA follows: TGTGCCAGCAGCTTGCCTAGCACAGATACGCAGTATTTT. This gives the protein CASSLPSTDTQYF.

This clonotype was counted many times. The rearrangement uses TRBV20-1 and TRBJ1-5; possibly TRBD1 for D (6 bases). This CDR3 region has 13 residues. Per the germline V gene, CDR1 is DFQATT and CDR2 is SNEGSKA (reference sequence). V was trimmed by 5 bases and J by 4 bases, leaving 12 bases between them. CDR3 in DNA: TGCAGTGCTCACGGGACACTTAATCAGCCCCAGCATTTT. Translation: CSAHGTLNQPQHF.

Comment on this clonotype: The junction does not match germline at one end; this may be a read error. V usage is TRBV7-8 and J usage is TRBJ2-1; 12 bases agree with TRBD2. Looked up from germline, CDR1 is SGHVS and CDR2 is FQNEAQ. The CDR3 is 14 amino acids. CDR3 DNA: TGTGCCAGCAGCCTAGCGGGAGGGAAGAATGAGCAGTTCTTC. Translated, it gives CASSLAGGKNEQFF. The variable domain in full, with the rest retrieved from reference TRBV7-8 and TRBJ2-1, is GAGVSQSPRYKVAKRGQDVALRCDPISGHVSLFWYQQALGQGPEFLTYFQNEAQLDKSGLPSDRFFAERPEGSVSTLKIQRTQQEDSAVYLCASSLAGGKNEQFFGPGTRLTVL.

The sample holds a few counts of this clonotype. This sequence joins TRBV9 and TRBJ2-5; 7 nucleotides align to TRBD2. The trim removed 7 bases at V and 3 bases at J, leaving 6 bases unmatched. Looked up from germline, CDR1 is SGDLS and CDR2 is YYNGEE. The CDR3 runs 13 residues. The CDR3 DNA is TGTGCCAGCTCGGCTAGCGGAAAAGAGACCCAGTACTTC. Its protein is CASSASGKETQYF.